These T cell receptor beta chains were read from a single sample in a study of immune cell composition in non-small cell lung cancer. This table comes from immunoSEQ multiplex PCR, and its TCRdb copy is limited to in-frame clones, with some not included. Of around 5,000 clones in the sample, around 78% were seen once. Sequenced: lung tumor tissue. These receptor sequences come from a human donor with non-small cell lung cancer. CDR3s include the opening cysteine and the closing phenylalanine or tryptophan. D genes are given only for firm matches. The size field is filled for only some rows; it gives once, few, many or a size class.

J gene: TRBJ1-4
V gene: TRBV5-1
clone size: -
D gene: -
CDR3 protein: CASSLETQGGEKLFF
CDR3 DNA: TGCGCCAGCAGCTTGGAAACTCAAGGGGGTGAAAAACTGTTTTTT

J gene: TRBJ2-1
V gene: TRBV15
clone size: -
D gene: TRBD2
CDR3 protein: CATSRDFAAGGEQFF
CDR3 DNA: TGTGCCACCAGCAGAGATTTCGCCGCGGGGGGGGAGCAGTTCTTC

J gene: TRBJ2-2
V gene: TRBV15
clone size: -
D gene: TRBD2
CDR3 protein: CATSRESSGRGELFF
CDR3 DNA: TGTGCCACCAGCAGAGAGAGTAGCGGGAGAGGAGAGCTGTTTTTT

J gene: TRBJ1-3
V gene: TRBV9
clone size: -
D gene: -
CDR3 protein: CASSVTKTGTGNTIYF
CDR3 DNA: TGTGCCAGCAGCGTTACTAAGACAGGAACTGGAAACACCATATATTTT

J gene: TRBJ1-5
V gene: TRBV19
clone size: once
D gene: TRBD1
CDR3 protein: CALAVTGSNQPQHF
CDR3 DNA: TGTGCTCTCGCCGTGACAGGGAGCAATCAGCCCCAGCATTTT

J gene: TRBJ2-1
V gene: TRBV5-8
clone size: -
D gene: TRBD2
CDR3 protein: CASSDLASGGNNEQFF
CDR3 DNA: TGTGCCAGCAGCGACCTCGCGAGCGGGGGAAACAATGAGCAGTTCTTC

J gene: TRBJ1-1
V gene: TRBV5-1
clone size: -
D gene: -
CDR3 protein: CASSYEGGGYTEAFF
CDR3 DNA: TGCGCCAGCAGCTATGAGGGCGGCGGGTACACTGAAGCTTTCTTT

J gene: TRBJ2-5
V gene: TRBV7-2
clone size: -
D gene: TRBD1
CDR3 protein: CASSFGQGPQETQYF
CDR3 DNA: TGTGCCAGCAGCTTCGGACAGGGACCGCAAGAGACCCAGTACTTC

J gene: TRBJ2-2
V gene: TRBV5-5
clone size: -
D gene: -
CDR3 protein: CASSSTRQGRAGELFF
CDR3 DNA: TGTGCCAGCAGCTCGACTCGACAGGGGAGGGCCGGGGAGCTGTTTTTT

J gene: TRBJ2-5
V gene: TRBV18
clone size: -
D gene: -
CDR3 protein: CASSPPKSRGGEETQYF
CDR3 DNA: TGTGCCAGCTCACCACCGAAATCGAGGGGGGGTGAAGAGACCCAGTACTTC

J gene: TRBJ1-1
V gene: TRBV4-3
clone size: few
D gene: TRBD1
CDR3 protein: CASSRSGTGGTEAFF
CDR3 DNA: TGCGCCAGCAGCCGCTCGGGGACAGGGGGCACTGAAGCTTTCTTT

J gene: TRBJ1-1
V gene: TRBV7-3
clone size: once
D gene: -
CDR3 protein: CASSSLRGTEAFF
CDR3 DNA: TGTGCCAGCAGCTCGCTCAGGGGAACTGAAGCTTTCTTT

J gene: TRBJ1-3
V gene: TRBV19
clone size: -
D gene: -
CDR3 protein: CASSTQGSTIYF
CDR3 DNA: TGTGCCAGTAGTACACAGGGTTCCACCATATATTTT

J gene: TRBJ2-1
V gene: TRBV10-3
clone size: -
D gene: TRBD2
CDR3 protein: CAIRTSGASSYNEQFF
CDR3 DNA: TGTGCCATCAGAACTAGCGGGGCGAGCTCCTACAATGAGCAGTTCTTC

J gene: TRBJ2-5
V gene: TRBV5-4
clone size: -
D gene: -
CDR3 protein: CASSLEASRAETQYF
CDR3 DNA: TGTGCCAGCAGCTTGGAGGCTAGCAGAGCAGAGACCCAGTACTTC

J gene: TRBJ1-1
V gene: TRBV2
clone size: -
D gene: -
CDR3 protein: CASKLENGNTEAFF
CDR3 DNA: TGTGCCAGCAAGCTCGAGAATGGGAACACTGAAGCTTTCTTT

J gene: TRBJ2-3
V gene: TRBV28
clone size: -
D gene: TRBD2
CDR3 protein: CASSLRGGYTDTQYF
CDR3 DNA: TGTGCCAGCAGTTTACGCGGGGGGTACACAGATACGCAGTATTTT

J gene: TRBJ2-2
V gene: TRBV6-5
clone size: -
D gene: -
CDR3 protein: CASKTDNRKGGELFF
CDR3 DNA: TGTGCCAGCAAAACGGACAACCGAAAGGGCGGGGAGCTGTTTTTT

J gene: TRBJ1-1
V gene: TRBV7-2
clone size: -
D gene: TRBD1
CDR3 protein: CASSFGTGVLVTEAFF
CDR3 DNA: TGTGCCAGCAGCTTCGGGACAGGGGTTTTGGTCACTGAAGCTTTCTTT

J gene: TRBJ1-2
V gene: TRBV5-8
clone size: -
D gene: -
CDR3 protein: CASGRVFGSGYTF
CDR3 DNA: TGTGCCAGCGGCCGGGTGTTTGGTTCTGGCTACACCTTC

J gene: TRBJ2-1
V gene: TRBV9
clone size: -
D gene: TRBD1
CDR3 protein: CASSRGQGLTLNEQFF
CDR3 DNA: TGTGCCAGCAGCCGGGGACAGGGTCTTACCCTCAATGAGCAGTTCTTC

J gene: TRBJ2-7
V gene: TRBV5-6
clone size: -
D gene: -
CDR3 protein: CASSLMSPGEQYF
CDR3 DNA: TGTGCCAGCAGCTTGATGAGCCCGGGGGAGCAGTACTTC

J gene: TRBJ1-1
V gene: TRBV19
clone size: -
D gene: -
CDR3 protein: CASSTLGVGAGTEAFF
CDR3 DNA: TGTGCCAGTAGTACCCTCGGGGTGGGGGCGGGCACTGAAGCTTTCTTT

J gene: TRBJ2-5
V gene: TRBV11-2
clone size: -
D gene: -
CDR3 protein: CASSFPGGETQYF
CDR3 DNA: TGTGCCAGCAGCTTCCCGGGTGGGGAGACCCAGTACTTC

J gene: TRBJ1-2
V gene: TRBV9
clone size: -
D gene: -
CDR3 protein: CASSVVSGVGYTF
CDR3 DNA: TGTGCCAGCAGCGTAGTTTCAGGTGTTGGCTACACCTTC

J gene: TRBJ1-5
V gene: TRBV6-1
clone size: -
D gene: TRBD1
CDR3 protein: CASSGISTGGSRQPQHF
CDR3 DNA: TGTGCCAGCAGTGGTATTTCTACAGGGGGAAGTCGTCAGCCCCAGCATTTT

J gene: TRBJ2-7
V gene: TRBV7-2
clone size: once
D gene: TRBD2
CDR3 protein: CASRLTSGSYHEQYF
CDR3 DNA: TGTGCCAGCAGATTGACTAGCGGGTCGTACCACGAGCAGTACTTC

J gene: TRBJ1-5
V gene: TRBV10-3
clone size: few
D gene: -
CDR3 protein: CAISESMSGTGNQPQHF
CDR3 DNA: TGTGCCATCAGTGAGTCGATGTCCGGGACTGGCAATCAGCCCCAGCATTTT

J gene: TRBJ1-6
V gene: TRBV4-3
clone size: few
D gene: -
CDR3 protein: CASSQDRGDNSPLHF
CDR3 DNA: TGCGCCAGCAGCCAAGACAGGGGAGATAATTCACCCCTCCACTTT

J gene: TRBJ2-1
V gene: TRBV7-3
clone size: -
D gene: TRBD2
CDR3 protein: CASSPSTSGIDNEQFF
CDR3 DNA: TGTGCCAGCAGCCCGTCGACTAGCGGAATCGACAATGAGCAGTTCTTC

J gene: TRBJ2-7
V gene: TRBV14
clone size: few
D gene: -
CDR3 protein: CASSQGAGFTYEQYF
CDR3 DNA: TGTGCCAGCAGCCAAGGGGCAGGGTTTACCTACGAGCAGTACTTC

J gene: TRBJ1-6
V gene: TRBV6-6
clone size: -
D gene: TRBD1
CDR3 protein: CASSSQGQGSSPLHF
CDR3 DNA: TGTGCCAGCAGTTCACAGGGACAGGGGAGTTCACCCCTCCACTTT

J gene: TRBJ1-5
V gene: TRBV7-8
clone size: -
D gene: -
CDR3 protein: CASSLASGRSNQPQHF
CDR3 DNA: TGTGCCAGCAGCTTAGCGTCTGGCCGTAGCAATCAGCCCCAGCATTTT

J gene: TRBJ2-6
V gene: TRBV12-5
clone size: -
D gene: -
CDR3 protein: CASGEQDSGANVLTF
CDR3 DNA: TGTGCTAGTGGAGAACAGGATTCTGGGGCCAACGTCCTGACTTTC

J gene: TRBJ1-1
V gene: TRBV5-4
clone size: -
D gene: -
CDR3 protein: CASSLSNPGRSSRTEAFF
CDR3 DNA: TGTGCCAGCAGCTTGTCCAACCCAGGCAGAAGCAGTCGGACTGAAGCTTTCTTT

J gene: TRBJ2-7
V gene: TRBV2
clone size: -
D gene: TRBD2
CDR3 protein: CASTGTSLTYEQYF
CDR3 DNA: TGTGCCAGCACAGGGACTAGCTTGACCTACGAGCAGTACTTC

J gene: TRBJ2-1
V gene: TRBV7-2
clone size: -
D gene: TRBD1
CDR3 protein: CASSFIQGQGFF
CDR3 DNA: TGTGCCAGCAGCTTCATCCAGGGACAGGGGTTCTTC

J gene: TRBJ2-2
V gene: TRBV30
clone size: -
D gene: TRBD2
CDR3 protein: CAWTLAGSTGELFF
CDR3 DNA: TGTGCCTGGACGCTAGCGGGGTCCACCGGGGAGCTGTTTTTT

J gene: TRBJ2-7
V gene: TRBV28
clone size: -
D gene: -
CDR3 protein: CASRSGYRQYF
CDR3 DNA: TGTGCCAGCAGATCGGGGTATCGGCAGTACTTC

J gene: TRBJ2-7
V gene: TRBV27
clone size: -
D gene: -
CDR3 protein: CASSLSQGYEQYF
CDR3 DNA: TGTGCCAGCAGTTTAAGTCAGGGGTACGAGCAGTACTTC

J gene: TRBJ2-3
V gene: TRBV6-6
clone size: -
D gene: -
CDR3 protein: CASTTGWGIADTQYF
CDR3 DNA: TGTGCCAGCACCACAGGGTGGGGAATTGCAGATACGCAGTATTTT

J gene: TRBJ1-1
V gene: TRBV29-1
clone size: -
D gene: -
CDR3 protein: CSVVTGFSGTEAFF
CDR3 DNA: TGCAGCGTGGTTACGGGGTTTTCGGGCACTGAAGCTTTCTTT

J gene: TRBJ2-2
V gene: TRBV7-2
clone size: -
D gene: TRBD2
CDR3 protein: CASSPRTSVNTGELFF
CDR3 DNA: TGTGCCAGCAGCCCCCGGACTAGCGTAAACACCGGGGAGCTGTTTTTT

J gene: TRBJ2-1
V gene: TRBV11-3
clone size: -
D gene: TRBD2
CDR3 protein: CASSSGLAGYSYNEQFF
CDR3 DNA: TGTGCCAGCAGCTCGGGACTAGCGGGGTACTCCTACAATGAGCAGTTCTTC

J gene: TRBJ1-2
V gene: TRBV27
clone size: medium-sized
D gene: -
CDR3 protein: CASSPLTGGRINTF
CDR3 DNA: TGTGCCAGCAGTCCTCTCACGGGGGGGCGCATTAACACCTTC

J gene: TRBJ2-3
V gene: TRBV5-1
clone size: few
D gene: TRBD2
CDR3 protein: CASSPPAGGPDTQYF
CDR3 DNA: TGCGCCAGCAGCCCCCCGGCGGGAGGGCCAGATACGCAGTATTTT

J gene: TRBJ1-1
V gene: TRBV7-8
clone size: -
D gene: -
CDR3 protein: CASSLSWRDEAFF
CDR3 DNA: TGTGCCAGCAGCTTATCGTGGAGGGATGAAGCTTTCTTT

J gene: TRBJ1-1
V gene: TRBV18
clone size: -
D gene: -
CDR3 protein: CASEPGVNTEAFF
CDR3 DNA: TGTGCCAGCGAACCAGGGGTGAACACTGAAGCTTTCTTT

J gene: TRBJ2-1
V gene: TRBV7-2
clone size: -
D gene: TRBD2
CDR3 protein: CASSPSSGRWDNEQFF
CDR3 DNA: TGTGCCAGCAGCCCCTCTAGCGGGAGGTGGGACAATGAGCAGTTCTTC

J gene: TRBJ2-7
V gene: TRBV2
clone size: -
D gene: -
CDR3 protein: CASSLVSVGEQYF
CDR3 DNA: TGTGCCAGCAGTCTAGTATCCGTCGGCGAGCAGTACTTC

J gene: TRBJ2-5
V gene: TRBV9
clone size: -
D gene: -
CDR3 protein: CASSAGQIQETQYF
CDR3 DNA: TGTGCCAGCAGCGCAGGACAGATCCAAGAGACCCAGTACTTC

J gene: TRBJ2-7
V gene: TRBV11-3
clone size: -
D gene: TRBD1
CDR3 protein: CASSSEGQGGYEQYF
CDR3 DNA: TGTGCCAGCAGCTCGGAGGGACAGGGGGGCTACGAGCAGTACTTC

J gene: TRBJ1-2
V gene: TRBV6-1
clone size: -
D gene: -
CDR3 protein: CASSERVLYGYTF
CDR3 DNA: TGTGCCAGCAGTGAAAGAGTCCTCTATGGCTACACCTTC

J gene: TRBJ2-7
V gene: TRBV5-1
clone size: once
D gene: TRBD2
CDR3 protein: CASSLTGTSLLEQYF
CDR3 DNA: TGCGCCAGCAGCTTAACCGGGACTAGCCTCCTGGAGCAGTACTTC

J gene: TRBJ2-3
V gene: TRBV7-2
clone size: -
D gene: TRBD2
CDR3 protein: CASSPGLAGGREGTQYF
CDR3 DNA: TGTGCCAGCAGCCCGGGACTAGCGGGGGGCCGGGAAGGCACGCAGTATTTT

J gene: TRBJ2-7
V gene: TRBV6-5
clone size: -
D gene: TRBD1
CDR3 protein: CASSYSNYRGGYEQYF
CDR3 DNA: TGTGCCAGCAGTTACTCGAACTACAGGGGTGGTTACGAGCAGTACTTC

J gene: TRBJ2-5
V gene: TRBV11-3
clone size: few
D gene: -
CDR3 protein: CASSLGPLQETQYF
CDR3 DNA: TGTGCCAGCAGCTTAGGTCCACTCCAAGAGACCCAGTACTTC

J gene: TRBJ1-5
V gene: TRBV7-3
clone size: -
D gene: -
CDR3 protein: CASSRDRNQPQHF
CDR3 DNA: TGTGCCAGCAGCCGTGACAGAAATCAGCCCCAGCATTTT